These T cell receptor beta chains were read from a single sample in a study of shared clonotypes between healthy human individuals. Sequencing used immunoSEQ multiplex PCR; TCRdb keeps in-frame clones, though not all of them. The data show approximately 98,000 clones, 68% seen once. Sequencing was performed on memory CD8+ T cells sorted from blood. The receptors here all came from a woman younger than 45 in good health. Each CDR3 is given with its conserved first and last residue. Fields, in order: V gene, J gene, CDR3 length, D gene, clone size, CDR3 DNA, CDR3 protein. D genes are given only for firm matches. Clone size is given for some rows only: seen once, a few or many times, or a class if the clone is expanded.

TRBV11-2	TRBJ1-2	14	.	many	TGTGCCAGCAGCTTAAACGGGGAGGCTTATGGCTACACCTTC	CASSLNGEAYGYTF
TRBV2	TRBJ1-4	14	.	.	TGTGCCAGCAGGACAGTTTCGACTAATGAAAAACTGTTTTTT	CASRTVSTNEKLFF
TRBV2	TRBJ2-7	11	.	.	TGTGCCAGCAAGGGGGCGGGAGAGCAGTACTTC	CASKGAGEQYF
TRBV5-6	TRBJ2-5	15	TRBD2	.	TGTGCCAGCAGCTTCGGTGGACTAGACCAAGAGACCCAGTACTTC	CASSFGGLDQETQYF
TRBV29-1	TRBJ1-5	12	TRBD1	.	TGCAGCGTAAAACAGGGGAGACAGCCCCAGCATTTT	CSVKQGRQPQHF
TRBV6-4	TRBJ2-1	15	TRBD2	once	TGTGCCAGCAGTGACATGGCGGGAGGACGCGATGAGCAGTTCTTC	CASSDMAGGRDEQFF
TRBV27	TRBJ2-7	16	.	many	TGTGCCAGCAGTTTGCTGTCGAGGCAGAGCTCCTACGAGCAGTACTTC	CASSLLSRQSSYEQYF
TRBV28	TRBJ2-1	18	TRBD1	.	TGTGCCAGCAGTTTGACAGGGGTTACTGTCCGAGCCTACAATGAGCAGTTCTTC	CASSLTGVTVRAYNEQFF
TRBV5-8	TRBJ1-1	15	.	few	TGTGCCAGCAGCTTTAGGGACTTTCTGAGCGCTGAAGCTTTCTTT	CASSFRDFLSAEAFF
TRBV7-8	TRBJ2-2	13	.	.	TGTGCCAGCAGCTTAGATTCGGCCGGGGAGCTGTTTTTT	CASSLDSAGELFF
TRBV5-4	TRBJ1-5	16	.	.	TGTGCCAGCAGCCAAGACGCCCAGCATAGCAATCAGCCCCAGCATTTT	CASSQDAQHSNQPQHF
TRBV27	TRBJ2-7	14	TRBD1	.	TGTGCCAGCAGTCCAAGACAGGGGGGCTACGAGCAGTACTTC	CASSPRQGGYEQYF
TRBV13	TRBJ2-7	15	TRBD1	many	TGTGCCAGCAGCTTAGAGGGGGCGCCGTCCTACGAGCAGTACTTC	CASSLEGAPSYEQYF
TRBV7-8	TRBJ1-4	14	.	many	TGTGCCAGCAGCTTATGGGCTATGGGGGAAAAACTGTTTTTT	CASSLWAMGEKLFF
TRBV6-6	TRBJ1-1	15	TRBD1	.	TGTGCCAGCAGTACCTCCCCCAGGGGGGACACTGAAGCTTTCTTT	CASSTSPRGDTEAFF
TRBV5-4	TRBJ2-1	15	.	.	TGTGCCAGCAGCACACAGGGGGACTACTACAATGAGCAGTTCTTC	CASSTQGDYYNEQFF
TRBV27	TRBJ1-5	15	.	many	TGTGCCAGCAGTACCATCGGGGCAGTCAATCAGCCCCAGCATTTT	CASSTIGAVNQPQHF
TRBV6-5	TRBJ1-2	12	.	.	TGTGCCAGCAGTTACCGCCTGGAGGGCTACACCTTC	CASSYRLEGYTF
TRBV15	TRBJ2-1	14	TRBD2	many	TGTGCCACCAGCAGAGAGAGCGGGAGTGGTGAGCAGTTCTTC	CATSRESGSGEQFF
TRBV28	TRBJ2-7	15	TRBD1	.	TGTGCCAGCAGCACTTGGACAGGGGACCCCTACGAGCAGTACTTC	CASSTWTGDPYEQYF
TRBV11-1	TRBJ2-6	19	TRBD1	.	TGTGCCAGCAGCTTAGATGGACAGGCCGCTGTCTCTGGGGCCAACGTCCTGACTTTC	CASSLDGQAAVSGANVLTF
TRBV28	TRBJ1-2	16	.	once	TGTGCCAGCAGTTTATCCGAGGGTCAAGGCTACTATGGCTACACCTTC	CASSLSEGQGYYGYTF
TRBV7-2	TRBJ2-7	16	TRBD2	.	TGTGCCAGCAGCTTACAAGCGGCGGGAGCGAACTACGAGCAGTACTTC	CASSLQAAGANYEQYF
TRBV7-2	TRBJ1-5	13	.	few	TGTGCCAGCAGCCAACAGAGGGATCAGCCCCAGCATTTT	CASSQQRDQPQHF
TRBV5-1	TRBJ2-1	14	.	.	TGCGCCAGCAGCTTCGGTAATTCCTACAATGAGCAGTTCTTC	CASSFGNSYNEQFF
TRBV30	TRBJ2-7	15	TRBD2	.	TGTGCCTGGAGTGTAGATGGTAGCGGGAGTTACGAGCAGTACTTC	CAWSVDGSGSYEQYF